The 24 T cell receptor beta chains below come from one sample, sequenced in a study of blood T cell repertoires in COVID-19. Assay: immunoSEQ multiplex PCR; the TCRdb copy retains only in-frame clones and omits some. The table includes some 510,000 clones, more than 75% detected once. Sample: PBMCs or T cells enriched from blood (not recorded which). The receptors stem from a middle-aged woman who had recovered from COVID-19.

The V and J genes are TRBV5-5 and TRBJ2-3, with 8 bases lining up with TRBD1. V gave up 7 bases and J gave up 9 bases; unmatched junction bases: 10. The CDR3 length is 13 residues. CDR1 is SGHKS and CDR2 is YYEKEE in the germline V gene (reference sequence). This chain's CDR3 is CASRKTGDGTQYF. CDR3 bases: TGTGCCAGCCGCAAGACAGGGGACGGCACGCAGTATTTT.

J is TRBJ1-5 and V is TRBV11-3, with no clear D. The V gene lost 5 bases and the J gene lost 0 bases, with 5 bases spanning the gap. The length of the CDR3 is 13 residues. Per the germline V gene, CDR1 is SGHNT and CDR2 is YENEEA. This CDR3 reads CASSVNSNQPQHF. The CDR3 DNA follows: TGTGCCAGCAGCGTCAATAGCAATCAGCCCCAGCATTTT.

On this clone: Because it lacks the conserved phenylalanine or tryptophan at the end, this CDR3 is likely a read error. The chain employs TRBV2 and TRBJ1-1; TRBD1 matches 8 bases. The trim removed 5 bases at V and 1 base at J, leaving 3 bases unmatched. This CDR3 region has 14 residues. Germline V gene data show CDR1 as SNHLY and CDR2 as FYNNEI. CDR3 nucleotides: TGTGCCAGCAGTCTAGGACAGGGGAACACTGAAGCTTTCCTT. This sequence encodes CASSLGQGNTEAFL.

The chain couples TRBV15 to TRBJ2-7; 7 nucleotides line up with TRBD1. CDR3 length: 16 residues. The V gene end was trimmed by 0 bases and the J gene end by 6 bases; junction bases not matched to a gene: 11. Germline CDR1 is LNHNV and CDR2 is YYDKDF (reference sequence). CDR3 nucleotide sequence: TGTGCCACCAGCAGAGACTTAGACAGGGAGATTTTCGAGCAGTACTTC. Encoded protein: CATSRDLDREIFEQYF.

The chain employs TRBV19 and TRBJ2-1; 9 bases match TRBD2. This CDR3 contains 15 residues. V trimming: 3 bases; J trimming: 2 bases; junction bases outside the gene matches: 2. CDR1 is LNHDA, CDR2 SQIVND, per germline (reference sequence). The CDR3 DNA reads as TGTGCCAGTAGTATCGCTAGCGGGACCTACAATGAGCAGTTCTTC. This gives the protein CASSIASGTYNEQFF.

This chain joins TRBV2 and TRBJ2-7, with 10 positions matching TRBD2. Germline trimming cut 2 bases from V and 2 bases from J; bases unmatched to any gene: 9. The CDR3 loop spans 17 amino acids. Germline V gene lookup returns CDR1 SNHLY and CDR2 FYNNEI. DNA for the CDR3: TGTGCCAGCAGTGAATGGCTAGCGGGAGCTAACCCCTACGAGCAGTACTTC. This sequence encodes CASSEWLAGANPYEQYF.

The genes are TRBV7-2 and TRBJ1-2; the D is unclear. This CDR3 has 14 residues. The V gene lost 1 base and the J gene lost 4 bases, with 10 bases spanning the gap. Germline V lookup: CDR1 SGHTA, CDR2 FQGNSA. The CDR3 is CASSLDGAAYGYTF. The CDR3 nucleotides are TGTGCCAGCAGCTTAGACGGTGCTGCCTATGGCTACACCTTC.

V gene TRBV7-2 combines with J gene TRBJ2-6; 8 nucleotides line up with TRBD1. The junction had 9 bases not matched to a gene; V was cut back by 5 bases and J by 3 bases. Germline CDR1 and CDR2: SGHTA and FQGNSA. This CDR3 is built from 17 residues. As DNA, the CDR3 is TGTGCCAGCAGCCCACAAATCGACAGGGGTGGGGCCAACGTCCTGACTTTC. Encoded protein: CASSPQIDRGGANVLTF.

In this sample, this clone turned up a few times. This rearrangement joins TRBV6-5 to TRBJ1-2, with D maybe TRBD1 (5 bases). The germline gives CDR1 MNHEY, CDR2 SVGAGI. Trimming cost V 6 bases and J 3 bases, with 8 bases left between them. CDR3 length: 12 residues. The CDR3 protein is CASSGTHYGYTF. CDR3 coding DNA: TGTGCCAGCAGCGGGACTCACTATGGCTACACCTTC.

The chain employs TRBV5-5 and TRBJ2-7; possibly TRBD1 for D (5 bases). CDR3 length: 14 residues. Per germline, CDR1 SGHKS and CDR2 YYEKEE (reference sequence). V was clipped by 3 bases and J by 0 bases, with 10 bases between them. The DNA for the CDR3 is TGTGCCAGCAGCTCCTACACAGGCTCCTACGAGCAGTACTTC. Its translation is CASSSYTGSYEQYF.

This chain uses TRBV7-2 with TRBJ2-1; unclear D gene. This CDR3 comprises 13 residues. Trimming pared 1 base from V and 3 bases from J, leaving 4 bases between. From germline, CDR1 is SGHTA and CDR2 FQGNSA. This chain's CDR3 is CASSLGLYNEQFF. CDR3 DNA: TGTGCCAGCAGCTTAGGGCTCTACAATGAGCAGTTCTTC.

In regard to this clone: The same CDR3 arises from other DNA sequences in this sample as well. The gene calls are TRBV18 and TRBJ2-5, with 9 bases that match TRBD1. The CDR3 loop spans 15 amino acids. CDR1 is KGHSH, CDR2 LQKENI, per germline. J was trimmed by 3 bases and V by 1 base; bases with no gene match: 3. The CDR3 region is CASSPRTGGEETQYF. The CDR3 nucleotides read TGTGCCAGCTCACCACGTACAGGGGGCGAAGAGACCCAGTACTTC.

This chain joins TRBV7-2 and TRBJ1-1, with a possible D match to TRBD1 (5 bases). V shed 9 bases and J shed 4 bases, with 18 bases lying between them. The CDR3 is 14 residues long. From germline, CDR1 is SGHTA and CDR2 FQGNSA. CDR3 coding DNA: TGTGCCAGTACCCTCCAACGGGGGGGCACTGAAGCTTTCTTT. It codes for CASTLQRGGTEAFF.

This clone was seen a few times. Other DNA sequences in the sample encode the same CDR3. The chain recombines TRBV10-1 with TRBJ1-5; D not certain. Looked up from germline, CDR1 is WNHNN and CDR2 is SYGVQD (reference sequence). This CDR3 has 13 residues. The V and J ends lost 6 bases and 3 bases respectively, with 9 bases between them. CDR3 bases: TGCGCCAGCAGCGCCAGGAACAATCAGCCCCAGCATTTT. This encodes CASSARNNQPQHF.

The J gene is TRBJ1-5, the V gene TRBV24-1; 7 bases map to TRBD1. The CDR3 covers 16 residues. With V trimmed by 4 bases and J by 5 bases, 10 bases remained unmatched. From germline, CDR1 is KGHDR and CDR2 SFDVKD. The CDR3: CATSEHNRGRHQPQHF. The CDR3 DNA reads as TGTGCCACCAGTGAACATAACAGGGGACGGCATCAGCCCCAGCATTTT.

This rearrangement joins TRBV7-9 to TRBJ2-1, with D uncertain. Looked up from germline, CDR1 is SEHNR and CDR2 is FQNEAQ (reference sequence). The CDR3 consists of 13 residues. V was trimmed by 0 bases and J by 3 bases, leaving 3 bases between them. CDR3 residues: CASSLANYNEQFF. The CDR3 DNA is TGTGCCAGCAGCTTAGCCAACTACAATGAGCAGTTCTTC.

This rearrangement joins TRBV3-1 (or the pseudogene TRBV3-2) to TRBJ2-7, with TRBD2 matching 9 bases. The CDR3 covers 16 residues. Per germline, CDR1 LGHDT and CDR2 YNNKEL (reference sequence). J lost 5 bases, V lost 3 bases, and 11 bases had no gene match. The CDR3 spells CASSHAILAGADEQYF. The CDR3 nucleotides are TGTGCCAGCAGCCATGCCATTTTAGCGGGAGCAGACGAGCAGTACTTC.

J is TRBJ1-2 and V is TRBV11-3, with 9 bases lining up with TRBD1. This CDR3 is built from 19 residues. J was trimmed by 6 bases and V by 5 bases; bases with no gene match: 22. Per germline, CDR1 SGHNT and CDR2 YENEEA. CDR3 loop: CASSSGPGQGKAIGNGYTF. CDR3 nucleotides: TGTGCCAGCAGCAGTGGGCCGGGACAGGGAAAGGCGATCGGAAATGGCTACACCTTC.

This chain uses TRBV9 with TRBJ2-7, with D possibly matching TRBD1 (6 bases). V lost 0 bases, J lost 1 base, and 8 bases lay in between. CDR3 size: 14 residues. The germline CDR1 and CDR2 sequences are SGDLS and YYNGEE. The DNA of the CDR3 is TGTGCCAGCAGCGTAGCAGGGGAATCCTACGAGCAGTACTTC. Translating gives CASSVAGESYEQYF.

The CDR3 reads CASSYSQVRTDTQYF. CDR3 nucleotide sequence: TGTGCCAGCAGTTACTCTCAGGTCCGCACAGATACGCAGTATTTT. V usage is TRBV6-5 and J usage is TRBJ2-3; D remains ambiguous. Germline loops: CDR1 MNHEY, CDR2 SVGAGI. The V end was cut by 0 bases, the J end by 1 base, with 8 bases between. The CDR3 runs 15 residues.

The chain joins TRBV7-8 to TRBJ1-5; no clear D gene. The V end lost 1 base, the J end lost 2 bases, and 12 bases lay between the germline ends. The CDR3 covers 16 residues. The germline V gene has CDR1 SGHVS and CDR2 FQNEAQ. The CDR3 DNA follows: TGTGCCAGCAGCTTAGTTGCGGCGCCGGGCAATCAGCCCCAGCATTTT. Translating gives CASSLVAAPGNQPQHF.

The rearrangement joins TRBV5-1 to TRBJ2-7; 15 bases line up with TRBD2. Per the germline V gene, CDR1 is SGHRS and CDR2 is YFSETQ. Germline trimming cut 4 bases from V and 3 bases from J; bases unmatched to any gene: 2. The CDR3 is 15 amino acids. The CDR3 DNA sequence: TGCGCCAGCAGCGCGGGACTAGCGGGGGGCTACGAGCAGTACTTC. Its protein is CASSAGLAGGYEQYF.

The genes are TRBV5-1 and TRBJ2-7; D perhaps matches TRBD1 (7 bases). The CDR3 extends over 15 amino acids. The V end was cut by 5 bases, the J end by 3 bases, with 18 bases between. The germline V gene encodes CDR1 SGHRS and CDR2 YFSETQ. The CDR3 nucleotides read TGCGCCAGCAGTTCCGGGACAGCGGGTTTCTACGAGCAGTACTTC. This sequence encodes CASSSGTAGFYEQYF.

The rearrangement joins TRBV14 to TRBJ1-1; 8 bases fit TRBD1. The CDR3 length is 15 residues. Germline V gene lookup returns CDR1 SGHDN and CDR2 FVKESK. V gave up 2 bases and J gave up 4 bases; unmatched junction bases: 6. The CDR3: CASSQQTGVGTEAFF. CDR3 in DNA: TGTGCCAGCAGCCAACAGACAGGGGTTGGCACTGAAGCTTTCTTT.